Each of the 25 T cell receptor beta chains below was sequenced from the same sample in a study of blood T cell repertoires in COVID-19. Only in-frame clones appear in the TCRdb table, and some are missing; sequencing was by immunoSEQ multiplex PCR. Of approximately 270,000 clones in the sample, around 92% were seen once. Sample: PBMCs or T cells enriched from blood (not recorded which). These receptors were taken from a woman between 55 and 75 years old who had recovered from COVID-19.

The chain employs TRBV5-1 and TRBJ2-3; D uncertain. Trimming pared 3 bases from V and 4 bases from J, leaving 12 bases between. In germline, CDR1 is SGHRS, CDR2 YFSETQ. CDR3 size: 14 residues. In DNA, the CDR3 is TGCGCCAGCAGCTCCTCGACTGTAGCAGATACGCAGTATTTT. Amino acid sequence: CASSSSTVADTQYF.

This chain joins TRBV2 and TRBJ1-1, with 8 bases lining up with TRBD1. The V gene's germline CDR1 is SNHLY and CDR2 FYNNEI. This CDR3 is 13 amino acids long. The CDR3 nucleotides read TGTGCTCGGCGCGGGACAGGGAACACTGAAGCTTTCTTT. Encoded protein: CARRGTGNTEAFF.

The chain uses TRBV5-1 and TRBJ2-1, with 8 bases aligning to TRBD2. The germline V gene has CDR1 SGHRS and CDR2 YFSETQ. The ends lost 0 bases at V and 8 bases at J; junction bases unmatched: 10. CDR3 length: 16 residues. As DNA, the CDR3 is TGCGCCAGCAGCTTGGCGGTCCTGGCGGGAGGCCATGAGCAGTTCTTC. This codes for CASSLAVLAGGHEQFF.

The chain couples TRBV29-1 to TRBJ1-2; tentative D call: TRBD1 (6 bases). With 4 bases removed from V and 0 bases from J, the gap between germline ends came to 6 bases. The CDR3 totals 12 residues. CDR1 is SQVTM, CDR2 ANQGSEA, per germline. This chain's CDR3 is CSVGTANYGYTF. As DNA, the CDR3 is TGCAGCGTTGGGACAGCTAACTATGGCTACACCTTC.

CDR3: CASSTMTGGLDEQYF. CDR3 nucleotides: TGTGCCAGCAGCACGATGACAGGGGGATTAGACGAGCAGTACTTC. The chain recombines TRBV9 with TRBJ2-7, with 9 bases aligning to TRBD1. The germline gives CDR1 SGDLS, CDR2 YYNGEE. The CDR3 covers 15 residues. Unmatched junction bases numbered 10, after V lost 4 bases and J lost 5 bases.

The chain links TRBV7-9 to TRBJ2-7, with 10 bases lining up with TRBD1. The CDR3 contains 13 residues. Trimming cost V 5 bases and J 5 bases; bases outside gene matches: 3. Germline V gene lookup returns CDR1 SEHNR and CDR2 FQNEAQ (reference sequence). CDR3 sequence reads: CASSMTGGNEQYF. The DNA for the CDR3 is TGTGCCAGCAGCATGACAGGGGGCAACGAGCAGTACTTC.

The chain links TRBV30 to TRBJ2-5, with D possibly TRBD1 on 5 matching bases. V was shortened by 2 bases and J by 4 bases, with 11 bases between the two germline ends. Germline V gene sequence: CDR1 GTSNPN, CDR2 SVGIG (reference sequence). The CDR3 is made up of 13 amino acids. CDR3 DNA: TGTGCCTGGAGTAACCGGCAGGGAGAGACCCAGTACTTC. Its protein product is CAWSNRQGETQYF.

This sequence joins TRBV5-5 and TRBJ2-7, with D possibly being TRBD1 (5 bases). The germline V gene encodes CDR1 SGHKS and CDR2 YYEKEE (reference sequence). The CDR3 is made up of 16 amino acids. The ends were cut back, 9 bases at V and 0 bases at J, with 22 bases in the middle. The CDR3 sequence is CATTPQAGISSYEQYF. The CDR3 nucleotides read TGTGCCACCACCCCACAGGCAGGGATTAGCTCCTACGAGCAGTACTTC.

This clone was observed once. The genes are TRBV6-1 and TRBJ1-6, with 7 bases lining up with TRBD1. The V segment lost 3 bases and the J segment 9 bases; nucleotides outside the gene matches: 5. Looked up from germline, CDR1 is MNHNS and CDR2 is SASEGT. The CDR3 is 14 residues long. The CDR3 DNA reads TGTGCCAGCAGTGAGGGGCAGGGGGGTTCACCCCTCCACTTT. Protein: CASSEGQGGSPLHF.

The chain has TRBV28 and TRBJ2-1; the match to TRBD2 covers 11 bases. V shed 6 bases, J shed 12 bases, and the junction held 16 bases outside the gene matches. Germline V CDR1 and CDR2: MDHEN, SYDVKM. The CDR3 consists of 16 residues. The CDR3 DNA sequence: TGTGCCAGCAGCCTTCCAGTAGCGGGGGGGCCCCAGGGGCAGTTCTTC. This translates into CASSLPVAGGPQGQFF.

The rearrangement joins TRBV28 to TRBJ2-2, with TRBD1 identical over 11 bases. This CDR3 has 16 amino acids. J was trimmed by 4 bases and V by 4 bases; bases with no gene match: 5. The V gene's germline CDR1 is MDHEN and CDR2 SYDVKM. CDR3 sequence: CASSSPGTGGTGELFF. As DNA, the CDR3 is TGTGCCAGCAGTTCTCCCGGGACAGGGGGCACCGGGGAGCTGTTTTTT.

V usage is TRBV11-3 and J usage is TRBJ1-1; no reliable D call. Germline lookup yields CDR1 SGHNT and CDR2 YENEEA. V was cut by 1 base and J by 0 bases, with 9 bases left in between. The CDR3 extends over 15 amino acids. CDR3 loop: CASSLVTALNTEAFF. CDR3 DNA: TGTGCCAGCAGCTTAGTAACAGCCCTGAACACTGAAGCTTTCTTT.

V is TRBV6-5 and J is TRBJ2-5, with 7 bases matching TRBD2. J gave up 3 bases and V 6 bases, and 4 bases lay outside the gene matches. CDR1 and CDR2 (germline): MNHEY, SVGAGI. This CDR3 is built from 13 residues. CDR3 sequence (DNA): TGTGCCAGCAGCCCGACTAGCAAAGAGACCCAGTACTTC. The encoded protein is CASSPTSKETQYF.

The CDR3 nucleotides are TGTGCCAGCAGCTTAGACCCGGGACAGGGCAGAAACACCATATATTTT. Amino acids: CASSLDPGQGRNTIYF. The chain carries TRBV5-4 and TRBJ1-3; 9 bases fit TRBD1. Trimming cost V 2 bases and J 5 bases; bases outside gene matches: 8. The CDR3 has 16 amino acids. The germline V gene encodes CDR1 SGHNT and CDR2 YYREEE (reference sequence).

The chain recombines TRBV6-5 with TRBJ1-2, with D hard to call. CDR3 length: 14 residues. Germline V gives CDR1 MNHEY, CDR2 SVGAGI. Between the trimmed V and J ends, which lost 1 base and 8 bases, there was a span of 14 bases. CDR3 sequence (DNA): TGTGCCAGCAGTTACTTCGGGAGGGCCGGAGGCTACACCTTC. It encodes CASSYFGRAGGYTF.

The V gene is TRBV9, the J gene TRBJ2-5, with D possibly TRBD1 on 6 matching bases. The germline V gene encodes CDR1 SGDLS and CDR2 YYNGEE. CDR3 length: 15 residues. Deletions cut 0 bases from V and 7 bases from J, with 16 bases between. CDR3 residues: CASSVEGTPTGTQYF. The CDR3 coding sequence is TGTGCCAGCAGCGTAGAGGGGACACCAACAGGGACCCAGTACTTC.

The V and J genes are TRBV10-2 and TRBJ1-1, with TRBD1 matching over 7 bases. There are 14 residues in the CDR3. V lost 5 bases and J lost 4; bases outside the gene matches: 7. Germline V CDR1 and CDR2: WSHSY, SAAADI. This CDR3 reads CASSPGGTFTEAFF. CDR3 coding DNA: TGCGCCAGCAGTCCAGGGGGGACTTTCACTGAAGCTTTCTTT.

This CDR3 reads CASSRGTGGTEAFF. The CDR3 DNA follows: TGCGCCAGCAGCCGCGGGACAGGGGGCACTGAAGCTTTCTTT. The chain links TRBV5-1 to TRBJ1-1; TRBD1 aligns across 11 bases. V shed 4 bases, J shed 4 bases, and the junction held 3 bases outside the gene matches. This CDR3 has 14 residues. Germline CDR1 reads SGHRS; CDR2 reads YFSETQ.

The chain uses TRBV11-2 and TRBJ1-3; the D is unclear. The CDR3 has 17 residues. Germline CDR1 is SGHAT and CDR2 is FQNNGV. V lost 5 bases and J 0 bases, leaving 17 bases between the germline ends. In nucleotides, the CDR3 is TGTGCCAGCAGCCTCTTTAAGGTGGACTACTCTGGAAACACCATATATTTT. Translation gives CASSLFKVDYSGNTIYF.

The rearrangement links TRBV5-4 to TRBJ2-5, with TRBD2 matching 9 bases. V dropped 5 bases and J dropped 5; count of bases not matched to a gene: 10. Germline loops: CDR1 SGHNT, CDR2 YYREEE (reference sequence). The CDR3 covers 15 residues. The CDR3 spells CASRMAGGGRETQYF. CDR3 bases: TGTGCCAGCAGGATGGCGGGAGGGGGAAGGGAGACCCAGTACTTC.

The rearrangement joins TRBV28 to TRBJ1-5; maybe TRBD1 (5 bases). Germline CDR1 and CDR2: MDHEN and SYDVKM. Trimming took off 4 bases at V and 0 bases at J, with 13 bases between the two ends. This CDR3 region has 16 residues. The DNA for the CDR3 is TGTGCCAGCAGTTCCAGTCTGGGGCGTAGCAATCAGCCCCAGCATTTT. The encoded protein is CASSSSLGRSNQPQHF.

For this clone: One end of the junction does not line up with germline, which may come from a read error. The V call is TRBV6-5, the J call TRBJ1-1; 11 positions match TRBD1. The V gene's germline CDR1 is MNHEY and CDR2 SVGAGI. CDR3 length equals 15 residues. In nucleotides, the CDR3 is TGTGCCAGCAGTCACGAGCTCAGGACAGGGGGCGGGCTGGTCTTT. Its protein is CASSHELRTGGGLVF.

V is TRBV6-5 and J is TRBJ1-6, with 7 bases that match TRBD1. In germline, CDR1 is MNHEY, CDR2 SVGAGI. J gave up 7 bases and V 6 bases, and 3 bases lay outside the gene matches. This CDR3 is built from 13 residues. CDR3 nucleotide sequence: TGTGCCAGCAGCGACAGGGCGAATTCACCCCTCCACTTT. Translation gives CASSDRANSPLHF.

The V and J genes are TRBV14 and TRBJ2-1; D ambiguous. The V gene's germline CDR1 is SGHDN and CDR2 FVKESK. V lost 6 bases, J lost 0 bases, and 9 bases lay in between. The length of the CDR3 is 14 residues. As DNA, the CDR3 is TGTGCCAGCAGTCCGAGTAGCTCCTACAATGAGCAGTTCTTC. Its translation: CASSPSSSYNEQFF.

CDR3 sequence reads: CASRAHTLNQPQHF. In DNA form, the CDR3 reads TGTGCCAGCAGAGCTCACACACTAAATCAGCCCCAGCATTTT. The chain links TRBV28 to TRBJ1-5; D is unresolved. Germline V gene sequence: CDR1 MDHEN, CDR2 SYDVKM. V was cut by 6 bases and J by 4 bases, with 13 bases left in between. CDR3 length equals 14 residues.